This section outlines one T cell receptor beta chain sequence together with its context. What it binds is not known. Gene names follow the mouse nomenclature. The read comes to an end 1 residue before the CDR3 does, leaving the germline J gene to fill in the end. Time point given: mouse harvest day 7 after allogeneic transplant. Tail vein injection delivered 10^7 T-cell-depleted bone marrow cells and 10^6 splenic CD5+ T cells. Produced via immunoSEQ multiplex PCR; TCRdb's table is partial and in-frame only. The sample has thousands of clones, 50% seen once. Germline V lookup: CDR1 SNHLY, CDR2 FYNGKV (reference sequence). The CDR3 totals 14 residues. V shed 2 bases and J shed 5 bases, with 11 bases lying between them. The record originates from a study of tissue T cells after allogeneic stem cell transplantation. Study-wide points: Sampling depth was limited, and the cohort was small and clinically varied.

The receptor comes from a female BALB/c mouse given C57BL/6 T cells with graft-versus-host disease after an allogeneic hematopoietic cell transplant. J is TRBJ2-4 and V is TRBV3; TRBD2 might be the D (7 bases). Material: lymph node tissue. CDR3 bases read: TGTGCCAGCAGCTTACGGGGGGCGGGAAACACCTTGTAC. Translated: CASSLRGAGNTLY. The full CDR3 reads CASSLRGAGNTLYF. Filled out from reference TRBV3 and TRBJ2-4, the complete variable domain reads GPKVLQIPSHQIIDMGQMVTLNCDPVSNHLYFYWYKQILGQQMEFLVNFYNGKVMEKSKLFKDQFSVERPDGSYFTLKIQPTALEDSAVYFCASSLRGAGNTLYFGAGTRLSVL.